This T cell receptor beta chain appears in the sequencing data of a study of OX40 agonist ivuxolimab in advanced cancers. About the investigation overall: Ivuxolimab, which targeted the costimulatory receptor OX40 (CD134), was an agonistic, fully human IgG2 monoclonal antibody. Peripheral TCRbeta sequencing was intended to test whether TCR sequence diversity was altered and clonal T-cell expansion was caused by ivuxolimab. Of the approximately 54 patients in dose escalation, about 20 had hepatocellular carcinoma, around 15 had melanoma, 9 had renal cell carcinoma and 9 had head and neck cancer. In the dose-escalation cohort, approximately 82% of patients were male, and the mean age was roughly 56 years with a range of roughly 20 to 80. Intravenous ivuxolimab was administered to patients every 2 weeks at six dose levels: 0.01, 0.1, 0.3, 1.5, 3 and 10 mg/kg. The monotherapy dose-escalation portion (N ≈ 52 patients) of the phase I ivuxolimab trial is reported in the paper. Partial responses occurred in three dose-escalation patients, of whom one had hepatocellular carcinoma and two had cutaneous melanoma. Patients were allowed to have had prior anti-PD-1, anti-PD-L1 or anti-CTLA-4 therapy, and around 40% of the dose-escalation patients had previously received checkpoint inhibitors.

Patients with autoimmune disease history or receiving systemic immunosuppression were excluded from the trial. Peripheral blood for TCR sequencing was collected from all dose cohorts at baseline, on cycle 4 day 1, and on cycle 7 day 1. Samples came from an open-label, multicenter, first-in-human phase I dose-escalation trial of ivuxolimab. Adults with locally advanced or metastatic melanoma, renal cell carcinoma, hepatocellular carcinoma or head and neck squamous cell carcinoma were enrolled in the trial. CD4+ and CD8+ T cells were sorted separately from peripheral blood before TCR sequencing. Comments on this clone: Its antigen target is currently unknown. No clone much larger than this one lies a single base away; base qualities are absent.

The research as a whole found: At doses of 0.1 to 3.0 mg/kg, clonal expansion of both CD4+ and CD8+ T cells in blood was seen between baseline and week 6. Low levels of normalized T-cell clonal expansion were also seen in some patients who did not respond. In partial responders in the 0.1-3.0 mg/kg groups, normalized peripheral clonal expansion was found to be among the lowest, especially among CD8+ T cells. Which antigens the clonally expanded peripheral T cells were specific for was not determined. After ivuxolimab, expanded clones were on average more numerous among CD8+ T cells than among CD4+ T cells.

Genomic DNA was isolated from the sorted cells so that the TCRbeta CDR3 region could be sequenced. The immunoSEQ Assay was used to sequence the TCRbeta CDR3 regions. What TCRdb holds here is the immuneACCESS table cut down to in-frame rearrangements. Part of the clones is not present; checked against another copy, under half of the missing clones reflect an unresolved V gene, and the others are unexplained. This sample gives approximately 35,000 clones in total; over 60% of them show up just once. The ten top clones hold under 30% of the sample. The clonotype comes from an adult with an advanced solid tumor such as melanoma, head and neck, liver or kidney cancer. The sequenced sample was CD4+ or CD8+ T cells sorted from blood, obtained in a trial of the OX40 agonist ivuxolimab.

The nucleotide sequence reads TGTGCCAGCGGACTAGAGGGGACCCAGTACTTC. Its product reads: CASGLEGTQYF. The sequence joins TRBV2 to TRBJ2-5, and 7 junction bases match TRBD2. From cysteine to phenylalanine, the CDR3 is 11 amino acids long. CDR3 DNA is the only sequence kept; it has 33 bases, read in frame from the first base. Clipping removes 8 bases from V and 7 bases from J, with 4 as the unmatched junction base count. CDR1 SNHLY and CDR2 FYNNEI are derived from the germline V gene.